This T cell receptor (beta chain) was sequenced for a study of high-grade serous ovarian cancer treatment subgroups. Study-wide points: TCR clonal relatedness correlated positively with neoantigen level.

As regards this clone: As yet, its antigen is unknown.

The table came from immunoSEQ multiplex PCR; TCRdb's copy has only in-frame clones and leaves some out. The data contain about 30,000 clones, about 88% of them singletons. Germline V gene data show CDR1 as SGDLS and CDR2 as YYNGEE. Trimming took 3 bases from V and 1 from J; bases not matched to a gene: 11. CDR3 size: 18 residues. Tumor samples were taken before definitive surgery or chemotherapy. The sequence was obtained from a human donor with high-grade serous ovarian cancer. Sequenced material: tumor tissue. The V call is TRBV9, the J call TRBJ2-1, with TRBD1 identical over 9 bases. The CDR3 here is CASSASQTGTGSYNEQFF. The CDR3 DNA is TGTGCCAGCAGCGCAAGTCAGACCGGGACAGGGTCCTACAATGAGCAGTTCTTC.